This T cell receptor beta chain comes out of a study of brain metastases from non-small cell lung cancer. Clones were sequenced by immunoSEQ multiplex PCR, and TCRdb holds only the in-frame ones, with some missing. The sample holds roughly 4,000 clones; around 83% are singletons and the top ten take roughly 8%. This clone was observed a handful of times. Its antigen is unknown. At the DNA level, this CDR3 is encoded by other sequences in the same sample as well. The germline CDR1 and CDR2 sequences are SGHKS and YYEKEE (reference sequence). The CDR3 totals 14 residues. V was cut by 0 bases and J by 5 bases, with 11 bases left in between. Findings and caveats of the study: Brain metastases shared most TCR repertoire with primaries, with sparse T cells. T-cell infiltration was lower in brain metastases than primaries (P < 0.001).

Sequencing input: primary lung tumor tissue. This chain joins TRBV5-5 and TRBJ2-5; no firm D call. The receptor was isolated from a donor at least 40 years old with non-small cell lung cancer. CDR3 coding DNA: TGTGCCAGCAGCTTGGTGGAGTGGGCGGAGACCCAGTACTTC. It specifies CASSLVEWAETQYF. The full variable domain, in which reference TRBV5-5 and TRBJ2-5 provide the parts outside the CDR3, is DAGVTQSPTHLIKTRGQQVTLRCSPISGHKSVSWYQQVLGQGPQFIFQYYEKEERGRGNFPDRFSARQFPNYSSELNVNALLLGDSALYLCASSLVEWAETQYFGPGTRLLVL.